A selection of T cell receptor beta chains follows, all from one sample in a study of T cells in Graves' hyperthyroidism and ophthalmopathy. MiXCR, applied by TCRdb to the multiplex PCR reads, yields one record per CDR3 protein. Among fewer than 800,000 distinct CDR3 sequences listed, roughly 15% were seen once. Sequencing used blood. The receptor source for this set is a young man with Graves' hyperthyroidism. Each CDR3 is given with its conserved first and last residue. The order of the fields is V gene, clone size, J gene, CDR3 protein. Expanded clones get a size class; other rows say once, few or many, or leave the size out.

v_gene: TRBV3-1
abundance: few
j_gene: TRBJ2-1
CDR3aa: CASSQGFLAGEVNEQFF

v_gene: TRBV28
abundance: few
j_gene: TRBJ2-4
CDR3aa: CASRQGNKNIQYF

v_gene: TRBV13
abundance: few
j_gene: TRBJ2-1
CDR3aa: CASSLVAGASYNEQFF

v_gene: TRBV20-1
abundance: .
j_gene: TRBJ2-1
CDR3aa: CSARVDRDRDEQFF

v_gene: TRBV5-1
abundance: .
j_gene: TRBJ2-2
CDR3aa: CASKQGLNTGELFF

v_gene: TRBV29-1
abundance: once
j_gene: TRBJ1-2
CDR3aa: CSVDRQVYGYTF

v_gene: TRBV27
abundance: many
j_gene: TRBJ2-2
CDR3aa: CASSLLRARGRTGELFF

v_gene: TRBV6-5
abundance: few
j_gene: TRBJ2-5
CDR3aa: CASSYGRMVMETQYF

v_gene: TRBV19
abundance: .
j_gene: TRBJ2-5
CDR3aa: CASSTTFLARKGTQYF

v_gene: TRBV20-1
abundance: .
j_gene: TRBJ2-3
CDR3aa: CSARERQLSTDTQYF

v_gene: TRBV7-6
abundance: .
j_gene: TRBJ2-1
CDR3aa: CASSLVGVGGSSYNEQFF

v_gene: TRBV11-3
abundance: many
j_gene: TRBJ2-4
CDR3aa: CASSLDGPKNIQYF

v_gene: TRBV7-2
abundance: .
j_gene: TRBJ2-5
CDR3aa: CASSFQGGEETQYF

v_gene: TRBV12-3/TRBV12-4
abundance: many
j_gene: TRBJ2-7
CDR3aa: CASSVEGLYEQYF

v_gene: TRBV7-2
abundance: .
j_gene: TRBJ2-1
CDR3aa: CASSSPGQPSRGTFF

v_gene: TRBV6-2/TRBV6-3
abundance: .
j_gene: TRBJ2-4
CDR3aa: CASSDHGLAGRGILGNIQYF

v_gene: TRBV28
abundance: .
j_gene: TRBJ1-4
CDR3aa: CASIGTANEKLFF

v_gene: TRBV6-2/TRBV6-3
abundance: many
j_gene: TRBJ2-7
CDR3aa: CASSFWGSSSYEQYF

v_gene: TRBV11-2
abundance: .
j_gene: TRBJ1-5
CDR3aa: CASSLESTLSNQPQHF

v_gene: TRBV7-9
abundance: .
j_gene: TRBJ2-1
CDR3aa: CASSPGPRTGRYNEQFF

v_gene: TRBV7-9
abundance: .
j_gene: TRBJ2-7
CDR3aa: CASSGEAGAAEQYF

v_gene: TRBV25-1
abundance: .
j_gene: TRBJ2-3
CDR3aa: CASSGIRLTKDTQYF

v_gene: TRBV6-2/TRBV6-3
abundance: many
j_gene: TRBJ2-3
CDR3aa: CASSYGRRDTQYF

v_gene: TRBV9
abundance: .
j_gene: TRBJ2-7
CDR3aa: CASSVEPSSYEQYF

v_gene: TRBV2
abundance: few
j_gene: TRBJ2-7
CDR3aa: CASSPPNPAYERYF